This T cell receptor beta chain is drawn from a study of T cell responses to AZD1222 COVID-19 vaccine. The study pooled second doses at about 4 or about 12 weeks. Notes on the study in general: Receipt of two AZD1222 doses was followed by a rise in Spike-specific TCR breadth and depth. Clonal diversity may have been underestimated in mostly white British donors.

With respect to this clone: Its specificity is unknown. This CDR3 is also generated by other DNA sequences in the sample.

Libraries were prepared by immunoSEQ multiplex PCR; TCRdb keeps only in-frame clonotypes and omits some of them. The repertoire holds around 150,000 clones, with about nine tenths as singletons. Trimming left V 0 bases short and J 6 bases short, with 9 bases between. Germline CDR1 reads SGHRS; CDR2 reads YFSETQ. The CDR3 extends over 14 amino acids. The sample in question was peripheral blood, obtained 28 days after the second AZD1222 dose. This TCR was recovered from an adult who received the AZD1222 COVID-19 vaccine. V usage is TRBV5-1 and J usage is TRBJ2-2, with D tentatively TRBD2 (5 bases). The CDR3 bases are TGCGCCAGCAGCTTGGATGGCGGGCCCGGGGAGCTGTTTTTT. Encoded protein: CASSLDGGPGELFF.